These T cell receptor beta chains were read from a single sample in a study of shared clonotypes between healthy human individuals. Measured with immunoSEQ multiplex PCR; TCRdb has only the in-frame clones, and not every one. The data contain around 2,000,000 clones, 90% to 95% of them singletons. Input material: naive CD8+ T cells from PBMCs. The receptor source for this set is a man aged 18 to 29 in good health. Some clones in this sample may be carry-over from other donors' samples. Each CDR3 is given with its conserved first and last residue. The D gene is left open where the match is weak. Rows give clone size only sometimes, using once, few, many, or a class for an expanded clone.

J,size,D,V,CDR3,DNA
TRBJ2-3,once,-,TRBV11-1,CASSRGFSGTDTQYF,TGTGCCAGCAGCAGAGGGTTTTCAGGCACAGATACGCAGTATTTT
TRBJ2-2,-,-,TRBV6-5,CASSYSPGELFF,TGTGCCAGCAGTTACTCCCCCGGGGAGCTGTTTTTT
TRBJ2-1,-,-,TRBV11-2,CASSLVGTPNNEQFF,TGTGCCAGCAGCTTAGTAGGGACTCCCAACAATGAGCAGTTCTTC
TRBJ1-2,few,-,TRBV10-3,CAISESGYGYTF,TGTGCCATCAGTGAGTCGGGCTATGGCTACACCTTC
TRBJ2-3,-,TRBD2,TRBV9,CASSVVTSGRQDTDTQYF,TGTGCCAGCAGCGTAGTTACTAGCGGGAGGCAAGACACAGATACGCAGTATTTT
TRBJ2-1,-,-,TRBV9,CASSARVQGSYNEQFF,TGTGCCAGCAGCGCGCGGGTTCAGGGTTCCTACAATGAGCAGTTCTTC
TRBJ1-1,few,TRBD1,TRBV19,CASSIRQGEAFF,TGTGCCAGTAGTATCAGACAGGGGGAAGCTTTCTTT
TRBJ1-1,-,-,TRBV7-9,CASSLYSQNTEAFF,TGTGCCAGCAGCTTATACAGCCAGAACACTGAAGCTTTCTTT
TRBJ1-5,few,-,TRBV29-1,CSATSGDQPQHF,TGCAGCGCCACGTCTGGGGATCAGCCCCAGCATTTT
TRBJ2-7,-,-,TRBV29-1,CSVGAGSSPGEQYF,TGCAGCGTTGGGGCAGGCTCTAGCCCCGGGGAGCAGTACTTC
TRBJ1-1,-,TRBD1,TRBV9,CASSSTSQGVAEAFF,TGTGCCAGCAGCTCCACTTCTCAGGGGGTGGCTGAAGCTTTCTTT
TRBJ2-2,-,-,TRBV9,CASRPGPHTGELFF,TGTGCCAGCAGACCGGGACCACACACCGGGGAGCTGTTTTTT
TRBJ2-1,-,TRBD2,TRBV14,CASSPLSGRSNNEQFF,TGTGCCAGCAGCCCCCTTAGCGGGAGGTCCAACAATGAGCAGTTCTTC
TRBJ1-1,-,-,TRBV11-2,CASSLGPTGGTEAFF,TGTGCCAGCAGCTTGGGGCCAACCGGGGGCACTGAAGCTTTCTTT
TRBJ2-1,-,TRBD2,TRBV12-5,CASGLVLAGLGDEQFF,TGTGCTAGTGGTTTGGTACTAGCGGGTTTGGGCGATGAGCAGTTCTTC
TRBJ2-1,-,-,TRBV5-1,CASSPLPDPSSYNEQFF,TGCGCCAGCAGCCCGCTCCCCGACCCGAGCTCCTACAATGAGCAGTTCTTC
TRBJ1-1,-,-,TRBV5-1,CASSLDQGRSTEAFF,TGCGCCAGCAGCTTGGACCAGGGGAGGTCCACTGAAGCTTTCTTT
TRBJ1-1,-,TRBD1,TRBV5-6,CASSWGTADTFF,TGTGCCAGCAGCTGGGGGACAGCCGATACTTTCTTT
TRBJ2-1,-,-,TRBV27,CASSLSVYDEQFF,TGTGCCAGCAGTTTATCGGTGTATGATGAGCAGTTCTTC
TRBJ1-4,-,-,TRBV7-8,CASSLLRPEKLFF,TGTGCCAGCAGCTTACTCAGGCCCGAAAAACTGTTTTTT
TRBJ2-1,once,TRBD1,TRBV7-3,CASSYAGGYNEQFF,TGTGCCAGCAGCTATGCAGGGGGCTACAATGAGCAGTTCTTC
TRBJ2-3,-,-,TRBV2,CASRDWADTQYF,TGTGCCAGCCGGGACTGGGCAGATACGCAGTATTTT
TRBJ2-3,-,TRBD2,TRBV4-1,CASSPPGGREGHADTQYF,TGCGCCAGCAGCCCCCCCGGAGGGCGGGAGGGCCATGCAGATACGCAGTATTTT
TRBJ1-3,-,TRBD1,TRBV9,CASSADRVNTIYF,TGTGCCAGCAGCGCGGACAGGGTAAACACCATATATTTT
TRBJ2-5,once,TRBD1,TRBV9,CASSVARGRGETQYF,TGTGCCAGCAGCGTTGCCAGGGGGCGAGGGGAGACCCAGTACTTC
TRBJ1-5,-,-,TRBV6-5,CASSYSGGFNQPQHF,TGTGCCAGCAGTTACTCAGGGGGTTTCAATCAGCCCCAGCATTTT
TRBJ2-7,-,TRBD2,TRBV4-3,CASSQGTSGTYEQYF,TGCGCCAGCAGCCAAGGGACTAGCGGAACCTACGAGCAGTACTTC
TRBJ1-2,-,-,TRBV27,CASSLRRDGNYGYTF,TGTGCCAGCAGTTTACGGAGGGACGGCAACTATGGCTACACCTTC
TRBJ2-1,-,TRBD1,TRBV27,CASSPDRGPYNEQFF,TGTGCCAGCAGTCCCGACAGGGGCCCCTACAATGAGCAGTTCTTC
TRBJ2-7,-,-,TRBV7-9,CASSLAGQPYEQYF,TGTGCCAGCAGCTTAGCGGGGCAGCCCTACGAGCAGTACTTC
TRBJ1-2,-,-,TRBV7-9,CASSLAFPADYGYTF,TGTGCCAGCAGCTTAGCGTTTCCAGCAGACTATGGCTACACCTTC
TRBJ2-2,once,-,TRBV7-8,CASSFTAGRNTGELFF,TGTGCCAGCAGCTTCACAGCAGGGCGGAACACCGGGGAGCTGTTTTTT
TRBJ1-1,-,-,TRBV4-3,CASSQRGAVEAFF,TGCGCCAGCAGCCAACGGGGGGCGGTTGAAGCTTTCTTT
TRBJ1-1,-,TRBD1,TRBV7-8,CASSLAFVGGIMNTEAFF,TGTGCCAGCAGCTTAGCGTTTGTAGGGGGCATTATGAACACTGAAGCTTTCTTT
TRBJ2-2,-,-,TRBV29-1,CSVVGAAGELFF,TGCAGCGTTGTCGGAGCGGCCGGGGAGCTGTTTTTT
TRBJ2-1,-,-,TRBV27,CASSYFVGSSYNEQFF,TGTGCCAGCAGCTATTTCGTGGGGAGCTCCTACAATGAGCAGTTCTTC